This T cell receptor (beta chain) was documented in a study of response to subunit inactivated influenza vaccine. General study results and limits: That few new T cells are recruited by each seasonal influenza vaccination was the authors' suggestion.

This clonotype occurred many times. Its specificity is not known. The CDR3 spans 14 residues. The V end lost 0 bases, the J end lost 4 bases, and 10 bases lay between the germline ends. CDR1 and CDR2 (germline): SGHRS, YFSETQ. TCRdb passed the RT-PCR reads through MiXCR, listing each CDR3 protein once. The profile shows about 700,000 distinct CDR3 sequences, approximately 15% of them singletons. The source of this sequence is a man aged 45 to 65 who received an inactivated influenza vaccine. The sample here was PBMCs from blood, taken around two weeks before vaccination. This chain links TRBV5-1 with TRBJ2-5; D is perhaps TRBD1 (6 bases). Here the CDR3 DNA reads TGCGCCAGCAGCTTGGACGCAGGGGCAGAGACCCAGTACTTC. It encodes CASSLDAGAETQYF. Based on the CDR3 plus reference TRBV5-1 and TRBJ2-5, the full variable domain is KAGVTQTPRYLIKTRGQQVTLSCSPISGHRSVSWYQQTPGQGLQFLFEYFSETQRNKGNFPGRFSGRQFSNSRSEMNVSTLELGDSALYLCASSLDAGAETQYFGPGTRLLVL.